There are many counts of the clone carrying this T cell receptor (beta chain). Its antigen is undetermined. The source of the sample is a study of CD8+CD57+ T cells in acquired aplastic anemia. Study background: An average of around 3.5 ug of DNA was obtained from sorted CD4+ and CD8+ cells.

Genomic DNA constituted the template upon which TCR beta VDJ and CDR3 profiling was performed. TCRdb itself ran the reads through MiXCR, one entry per CDR3 protein. Of approximately 130,000 distinct CDR3 sequences in the sample, around two fifths were seen once. Germline lookup yields CDR1 MNHNS and CDR2 SASEGT. V was clipped by 7 bases and J by 4 bases, with 16 bases between them. The CDR3 covers 14 residues. General observations from the study: Twenty-nine shared CD8+ CDR3s appeared highly expressed within patients' immunodominant clones.

The rearrangement uses TRBV6-1 and TRBJ1-2; no firm D call. The TCR comes from a human donor in good health, serving as a control. The sequencing sample was made of sorted CD4+, CD8+, or CD8+CD57+ T cells (not recorded which) from PBMCs. CDR3 coding DNA: TGTGCCAGCATCCCCACAAGAAATGGCTATGGCTACACCTTC. This codes for CASIPTRNGYGYTF.